This TCR beta chain derives from a study of T cells in Graves' hyperthyroidism and ophthalmopathy. The germline V gene encodes CDR1 SGDLS and CDR2 YYNGEE. This CDR3 is 17 amino acids long. Germline trimming cut 4 bases from V and 3 bases from J; bases unmatched to any gene: 8. It was RNA transcripts that yielded the amplified TCR beta CDR3 regions. An initial round of RT-PCR targeting the TCR CDR3 relied on the HTBI primer set. MiXCR, run by TCRdb on the multiplex PCR reads, gives a single entry per CDR3 protein. The sample lists roughly 630,000 distinct CDR3 sequences, more than 15% seen once, with around 6.6% in the top ten.

Input material: blood. The source of this sequence is a woman in her thirties with Graves' hyperthyroidism. The V and J genes are TRBV9 and TRBJ2-1, with TRBD2 matching 12 bases. CDR3 in DNA: TGTGCCAGCAGCCCGACTAGCGGGAGTTTTAACTACAATGAGCAGTTCTTC. Its protein is CASSPTSGSFNYNEQFF.